The T cell receptor beta chain described here comes from a study of radiotherapy plus CTLA-4 blockade in lung cancer. V gave up 2 bases and J gave up 6 bases, with 5 bases separating them. The CDR3 extends over 11 amino acids. Germline V CDR1 and CDR2: SEHNR, FQNEAQ (reference sequence). Assay: immunoSEQ multiplex PCR; the TCRdb copy retains only in-frame clones and omits some. The profile covers about 49,000 clones, with about 72% appearing a single time and 11% taken by the ten largest. The sequence was collected from a human donor with non-small cell lung cancer who had stable disease on radiotherapy plus ipilimumab. The sample consisted of peripheral blood, taken from a patient treated with radiotherapy plus ipilimumab. This rearrangement joins TRBV7-9 to TRBJ2-7; D is ambiguous. Here the CDR3 DNA reads TGTGCCAGCAGCTTAAGTCGCGAGCAGTACTTC. Translated, it gives CASSLSREQYF. Complete variable domain (other parts from reference TRBV7-9 and TRBJ2-7): DTGVSQNPRHKITKRGQNVTFRCDPISEHNRLYWYRQTLGQGPEFLTYFQNEAQLEKSRLLSDRFSAERPKGSFSTLEIQRTEQGDSAMYLCASSLSREQYFGPGTRLTVT.